This TCR beta chain was sequenced during a study of PD-1 blockade in classical Hodgkin lymphoma. Stated time point: cycle 4 day 1 (C4D1), after 6 weeks of nivolumab. Brentuximab vedotin exposure varied among the patients, all of whom had relapsed after autologous stem cell transplantation. Best response was recorded as complete response, partial response or progressive disease. This CDR3 contains 14 residues. V lost 2 bases and J 0 bases, leaving 9 bases between the germline ends. Germline V CDR1 and CDR2: SGHRS, YFSETQ. A note on this clone: What it binds is not known.

The protocol was immunoSEQ multiplex PCR, while the TCRdb copy is restricted to in-frame clones and leaves out a portion. The sample includes roughly 20,000 clones, approximately 80% of them seen just once. Study results and caveats: A significant rise in TCR diversity was seen by C4D1 for CD4+ cells but not for CD8+ cells. Newly diagnosed patients and complete responders had comparable diversity at baseline.

The sequencing here drew on peripheral blood mononuclear cells (PBMCs), taken before the fourth cycle of nivolumab. The TCR sequence derives from a human donor with classical Hodgkin lymphoma. This chain joins TRBV5-1 and TRBJ2-7; no reliable D call. This chain's CDR3 is CASSFDPSSYEQYF. DNA of the CDR3: TGCGCCAGCAGCTTTGACCCGAGCTCCTACGAGCAGTACTTC.